The sequence of this TCR beta chain was determined in a study of blood T cell repertoires in COVID-19. Study summary: COVID-19 samples from acute and convalescent phases originated in the United States, Italy and Spain. PBMCs, B-cell-depleted T cells, or T cells were the source of the cDNA or gDNA that made up the material.

This clone came up once. The authors' processing: From reference gene primer amplification, estimates of nucleated cell counts were derived. The repertoire was sequenced with immunoSEQ multiplex PCR; TCRdb's copy has only in-frame clones and lacks some. That table is the source of V, J and clone size, and D and trimming were worked out from the DNA. The table shows hundreds of thousands of clones, with approximately 87% occurring only once. The TCR sequence derives from an older woman with active or convalescent COVID-19. Source material: peripheral blood.

CDR3 nucleotide sequence: TGTGCCAGCAGTCGAAATTCGGCAGATACGCAGTATTTT. The encoded protein is CASSRNSADTQYF. This chain joins TRBV3-1 (or the pseudogene TRBV3-2) and TRBJ2-3; the D is unclear. Germline CDR1 reads LGHDT; CDR2 reads YNNKEL (reference sequence). The CDR3 covers 13 residues. Deletions cut 6 bases from V and 4 bases from J, with 11 bases between.